This T cell receptor (beta chain) was captured by sequencing in a study of blood T cell repertoires in COVID-19. Study summary: Specimens from acute and convalescent COVID-19 originated in the United States, Italy and Spain.

From germline, CDR1 is LGHDT and CDR2 YNNKEL (reference sequence). Trimming shortened V by 0 bases and J by 7 bases, and 10 bases separated the two germline ends. The CDR3 covers 15 residues. Clones were sequenced by immunoSEQ multiplex PCR, and TCRdb holds only the in-frame ones, with some missing. The sample carries about 430,000 clones, 70% to 90% recorded once. This receptor was obtained from a woman younger than 30 who had been exposed to COVID-19. This sequence joins TRBV3-1 (or the pseudogene TRBV3-2) and TRBJ2-6; no definite D call. Input material: PBMCs or T cells enriched from blood (not recorded which). CDR3 sequence: CASSQELRAANVLTF. The CDR3 bases are TGTGCCAGCAGCCAAGAACTCCGTGCCGCCAACGTCCTGACTTTC.